This T cell receptor beta chain was observed in a study of blood T cells in healthy people across ages. Study-wide findings and caveats: The study found more naive CD4+ cells and higher diversity in long-lived than aged donors.

This clonotype was seen repeatedly, ten times or more. Its antigen is not identified. In germline, CDR1 is SGHTA, CDR2 FQGNSA. With 5 bases removed from V and 0 bases from J, the gap between germline ends came to 11 bases. The CDR3 contains 14 residues. The second PCR ran roughly 7 to 12 cycles with a sample-barcoded 5' primer and J-beta primers. A template-switch adaptor that had 12 random nucleotides put a tag on each cDNA molecule. TCRdb called the 5' RACE reads again in MiXCR, with one record for every CDR3 protein. The data contain about 1.7 million distinct CDR3 sequences, 28% of them singletons. Peripheral blood samples of roughly 9.8 milliliters were drawn from each donor. Total RNA was extracted at no less than 5.5 micrograms per sample.

This sequence joins TRBV7-2 and TRBJ2-7; D is ambiguous. This receptor was obtained from a woman younger than 45 in good health. Sequencing was done on a sample of blood. The CDR3 nucleotides read TGTGCCAGCAGCGCCGACCGTTCCTCCTACGAGCAGTACTTC. This sequence encodes CASSADRSSYEQYF.